This record concerns one TCR beta chain sequence. Its matching antigen is unknown. Measured with immunoSEQ multiplex PCR; TCRdb has only the in-frame clones, and not every one. In the table there are 65,000 to 85,000 clones, 88% of which are singletons. This record belongs to a study of T cell responses to AZD1222 COVID-19 vaccine. Study-wide points: White British ancestry dominated among donors, who included more females, and clonal diversity was possibly underestimated. The peak T cell response came first, and repertoires were sampled only after it.

Germline CDR1 MNHNS, CDR2 SASEGT. The CDR3 covers 13 residues. Trimming cost V 2 bases and J 0 bases, with 4 bases left between them. The rearrangement joins TRBV6-1 to TRBJ1-1; D call uncertain. The specimen was peripheral blood, collected 28 days after the second dose of the MenACWY control vaccine. This clonotype originated in an adult who received the MenACWY meningococcal vaccine as a control. CDR3 protein: CASSEHLNTEAFF. The CDR3 DNA reads TGTGCCAGCAGTGAACACCTGAACACTGAAGCTTTCTTT.